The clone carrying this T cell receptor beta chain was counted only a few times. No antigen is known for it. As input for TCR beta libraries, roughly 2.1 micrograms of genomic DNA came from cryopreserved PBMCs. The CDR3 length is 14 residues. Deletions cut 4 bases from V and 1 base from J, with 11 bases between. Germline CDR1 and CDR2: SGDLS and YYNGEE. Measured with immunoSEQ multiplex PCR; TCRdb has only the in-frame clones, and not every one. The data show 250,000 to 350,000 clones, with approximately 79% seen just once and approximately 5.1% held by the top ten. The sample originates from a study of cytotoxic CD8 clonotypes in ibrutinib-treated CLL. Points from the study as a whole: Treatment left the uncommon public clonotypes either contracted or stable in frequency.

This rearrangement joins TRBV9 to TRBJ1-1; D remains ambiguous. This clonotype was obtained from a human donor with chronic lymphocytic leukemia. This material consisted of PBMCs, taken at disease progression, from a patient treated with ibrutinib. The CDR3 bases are TGTGCCAGCAGCTGGGGAGGTAAGAACACTGAAGCTTTCTTT. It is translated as CASSWGGKNTEAFF.